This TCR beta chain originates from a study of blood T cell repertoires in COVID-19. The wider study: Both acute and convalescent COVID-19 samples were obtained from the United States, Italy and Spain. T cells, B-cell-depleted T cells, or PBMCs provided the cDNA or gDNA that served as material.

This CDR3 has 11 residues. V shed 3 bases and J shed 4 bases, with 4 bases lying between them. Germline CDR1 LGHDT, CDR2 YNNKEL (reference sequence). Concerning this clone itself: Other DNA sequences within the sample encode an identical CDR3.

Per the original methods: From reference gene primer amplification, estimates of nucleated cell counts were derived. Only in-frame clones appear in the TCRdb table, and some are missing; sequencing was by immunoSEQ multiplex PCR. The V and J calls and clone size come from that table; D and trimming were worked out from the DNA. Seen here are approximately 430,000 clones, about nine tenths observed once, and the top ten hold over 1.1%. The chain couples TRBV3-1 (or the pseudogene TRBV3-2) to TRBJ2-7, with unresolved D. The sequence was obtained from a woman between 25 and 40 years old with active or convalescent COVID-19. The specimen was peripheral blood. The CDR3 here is CASSQSYEQYF. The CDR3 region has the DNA TGTGCCAGCAGCCAGAGTTACGAGCAGTACTTC.